These T cell receptor beta chains were read from a single sample in a study. TCRdb reprocessed the RT-PCR reads via MiXCR and lists one record per CDR3 protein. This sample carries about 680,000 distinct CDR3 sequences, 14% of them seen once, and the ten largest clones take around 3.3%. The sequenced sample consisted of memory CD4+ T cells from blood. The source of these receptors is a female donor in good health, serving as a healthy control. Both conserved end residues are part of each CDR3. The D gene is left open where the match is weak. The size of a clone is reported for some rows only, either as once, few or many, or as a class for expanded clones.

TRBJ2-3,NA,TRBV9,few,CASSEIAYTDTQYF,TGTGCCAGCAGCGAAATAGCTTATACAGATACGCAGTATTTT
TRBJ1-6,TRBD1,TRBV18,NA,CARSPEGQGSPLHF,TGTGCCAGATCACCAGAAGGACAGGGTTCACCCCTCCACTTT
TRBJ1-2,NA,TRBV29-1,few,CGSQGGPLYGYTF,TGCGGGTCGCAGGGCGGACCCCTCTATGGCTACACCTTC
TRBJ2-7,TRBD2,TRBV7-2,many,CASSYRTSGPQTAYEQYF,TGTGCCAGCAGCTACCGGACTAGCGGGCCCCAAACAGCCTACGAGCAGTACTTC
TRBJ2-7,NA,TRBV18,few,CASSPDNEQYF,TGTGCCAGCTCACCGGACAACGAGCAGTACTTC
TRBJ1-5,NA,TRBV13,NA,CASSLARRGPNQPQHF,TGTGCCAGCAGCTTAGCCCGGAGGGGCCCCAATCAGCCCCAGCATTTT
TRBJ2-1,NA,TRBV11-2,NA,CASSLGSASYNEQFF,TGTGCCAGCAGCTTAGGTTCGGCCTCCTACAATGAGCAGTTCTTC
TRBJ1-4,TRBD1,TRBV30,NA,CACRRQGQGNEKLFF,TGTGCCTGCCGCCGACAGGGTCAAGGCAATGAAAAACTGTTTTTT
TRBJ2-7,TRBD1,TRBV28,NA,CASSKGQASYEQYF,TGTGCCAGCAGTAAGGGACAGGCCTCCTACGAGCAGTACTTC
TRBJ1-5,NA,TRBV28,few,CASVGPINQPQHF,TGTGCCAGCGTCGGACCGATCAATCAGCCCCAGCATTTT
TRBJ1-6,NA,TRBV6-1,many,CASSDYGISPLHF,TGTGCCAGCAGTGATTACGGGATTTCACCCCTCCACTTT
TRBJ2-1,TRBD2,TRBV7-2,many,CASSLDSGGYNEQFF,TGTGCCAGCAGCTTAGATAGCGGGGGATACAATGAGCAGTTCTTC
TRBJ2-3,NA,TRBV6-5,many,CASSSSVTGASTDTQYF,TGTGCCAGCAGTTCCTCGGTGACAGGAGCTAGCACAGATACGCAGTATTTT
TRBJ1-6,TRBD1,TRBV5-4,NA,CASSFDRGSSPLHF,TGTGCCAGCAGCTTCGACAGGGGGAGTTCACCCCTCCACTTT
TRBJ2-2,NA,TRBV6-6,few,CASSLDSGTVTGELFF,TGTGCCAGCAGTCTCGATTCCGGGACGGTAACCGGGGAGCTGTTTTTT